Listed here are 13 T cell receptor beta chains from one sample, sequenced in a study of molecular identifiers for immune sequencing clone quantification. TCRdb passed the PCR reads through MiXCR, listing each CDR3 protein once. The data contain 400,000 to 600,000 distinct CDR3 sequences, about 26% of them singletons. Sequenced material: naive CD8+ T cells from blood, with Jurkat cell RNA spiked in. Subset: FACS-sorted CD8+CD4-CCR7+CD45RA+ naive T cells. The receptors were gathered from a human donor in good health. Some libraries in this study had Jurkat cell RNA spiked in.

Points on this clonotype: No conserved phenylalanine or tryptophan is present at the end of the CDR3, so a read error is the likely explanation. The chain carries TRBV12-3 or TRBV12-4 and TRBJ2-3, with unresolved D. The J call is doubtful: the DNA matches TRBJ1-5 better. The CDR3 is 14 amino acids. Written as DNA, the CDR3 is TGTGCCAGCAGTTTTTTGGGCAGCACAGATACGCAGCATTAT. Translating gives CASSFLGSTDTQHY.

The gene calls are TRBV27 and TRBJ2-7; D call uncertain. Trimming took off 2 bases at V and 6 bases at J, with 11 bases between the two ends. The CDR3 totals 13 residues. Germline V gene sequence: CDR1 MNHEY, CDR2 SMNVEV (reference sequence). The CDR3 is CASSLGLGLEQYF. In DNA, the CDR3 is TGTGCCAGCAGTTTAGGGTTGGGCCTCGAGCAGTACTTC.

This clonotype was seen a handful of times. DNA for the CDR3: TGTGCCAGCAGCGTTCAGGGGGGACAAGAGACCCAGTACTTC. Translating it yields CASSVQGGQETQYF. This chain links TRBV9 with TRBJ2-5; D may be TRBD1 (7 bases). Between the trimmed V and J ends, which lost 2 bases and 2 bases, there was a span of 10 bases. CDR1 is SGDLS, CDR2 YYNGEE, per germline. There are 14 residues in the CDR3.

This chain links TRBV13 with TRBJ2-7, with a tentative D call TRBD1 (6 bases). The CDR3 contains 13 residues. The germline V and J ends were trimmed by 7 bases and 1 base, with 11 bases remaining between them. Germline V gene lookup returns CDR1 PRHDT and CDR2 FYEKMQ (reference sequence). DNA for the CDR3: TGTGCCAGCAACCAGGGGCTTTCCTACGAGCAGTACTTC. This codes for CASNQGLSYEQYF.

The chain couples TRBV20-1 to TRBJ1-1; D not certain. CDR3 length: 12 residues. Trimming took 8 bases from V and 1 from J, leaving 11 bases between them. Germline V lookup: CDR1 DFQATT, CDR2 SNEGSKA (reference sequence). In DNA form, the CDR3 reads TGCAGTTACAACAAGGAGAACACTGAAGCTTTCTTT. The encoded protein is CSYNKENTEAFF.

This clonotype was recorded many times. The genes are TRBV10-3 and TRBJ2-7, with TRBD1 as a possible D gene (6 bases). Germline V gene lookup returns CDR1 ENHRY and CDR2 SYGVKD. V lost 0 bases and J lost 5, with 14 bases in between. The CDR3 is made up of 15 amino acids. CDR3 in DNA: TGTGCCATCAGTGAGTCGATACGACAGGCCCACGAGCAGTACTTC. Translated: CAISESIRQAHEQYF.

This clonotype was recorded a few times. The rearrangement links TRBV5-1 to TRBJ2-7; tentative D call: TRBD2 (6 bases). This CDR3 has 16 residues. Germline V lookup: CDR1 SGHRS, CDR2 YFSETQ. Trimming removed 2 bases at V and 5 bases at J, with 20 bases between. CDR3 in amino acids: CASSLSNQVLAHEQYF. The CDR3 region has the DNA TGCGCCAGCAGCTTATCAAATCAGGTACTAGCCCACGAGCAGTACTTC. The variable domain in full, completed from reference TRBV5-1 and TRBJ2-7, reads KAGVTQTPRYLIKTRGQQVTLSCSPISGHRSVSWYQQTPGQGLQFLFEYFSETQRNKGNFPGRFSGRQFSNSRSEMNVSTLELGDSALYLCASSLSNQVLAHEQYFGPGTRLTVT.

This clonotype was counted once. The V call is TRBV7-2, the J call TRBJ2-7, with 7 positions matching TRBD2. J was trimmed by 3 bases and V by 4 bases; bases with no gene match: 12. Germline V gives CDR1 SGHTA, CDR2 FQGNSA. The CDR3 runs to 16 residues. The CDR3 spells CASSSKTSLISYEQYF. The CDR3 DNA follows: TGTGCCAGCAGCTCCAAGACTAGCCTTATCAGCTACGAGCAGTACTTC.

V is TRBV6-2 or TRBV6-3 and J is TRBJ1-1, with D possibly TRBD1 on 5 matching bases. The ends were cut back, 5 bases at V and 6 bases at J, with 22 bases in the middle. In germline, CDR1 is MNHEY, CDR2 SVGEGT. The CDR3 runs 16 residues. The CDR3 nucleotides read TGTGCCAGCAGTCCCACCGGGGGGGTGGTGTACGCTGAAGCTTTCTTT. Protein: CASSPTGGVVYAEAFF.

This clonotype was recorded many times. V is TRBV20-1 and J is TRBJ2-7; D is possibly TRBD1 or TRBD2 (5 bases each). Trimming left V 0 bases short and J 2 bases short, with 11 bases between. The CDR3 is 14 amino acids. CDR1 is DFQATT and CDR2 is SNEGSKA in the germline V gene (reference sequence). The chain's CDR3 is CSARDWGTTYEQYF. In nucleotides, the CDR3 is TGCAGTGCTAGAGACTGGGGGACCACCTACGAGCAGTACTTC.

The CDR3 DNA reads TGTGCCTGGAGTGTAACTCTACGCGCTGAAGCTTTCTTT. This sequence encodes CAWSVTLRAEAFF. The chain joins TRBV30 to TRBJ1-1; D is unresolved. This CDR3 has 13 amino acids. The germline V gene has CDR1 GTSNPN and CDR2 SVGIG (reference sequence). V lost 0 bases, J lost 6 bases, and 11 bases lay in between.

This clonotype was observed many times. This rearrangement joins TRBV7-2 to TRBJ2-7, with a possible D match to TRBD2 (6 bases). Trimming took off 5 bases at V and 3 bases at J, with 14 bases between the two ends. Germline CDR1 reads SGHTA; CDR2 reads FQGNSA. CDR3 length: 14 amino acids. CDR3: CASSRDGGSYEQYF. The CDR3 bases are TGTGCCAGCAGCCGTGACGGGGGAAGCTACGAGCAGTACTTC.

J is TRBJ2-3 and V is TRBV3-1; 9 bases agree with TRBD1. Germline values: CDR1 LGHDT, CDR2 YNNKEL (reference sequence). This CDR3 is built from 15 residues. Trimming cost V 11 bases and J 4 bases; bases outside gene matches: 13. The CDR3 nucleotides are TGTGCCCGCAAACCCGGGACAGGGCCCCCAGATACGCAGTATTTT. Residues: CARKPGTGPPDTQYF.